The rows below give T cell receptor beta chains drawn from one sample of a study of blood T cell repertoires in COVID-19. The method was immunoSEQ multiplex PCR; TCRdb's version includes in-frame clones alone and lacks a portion of them. Of under 150,000 clones listed, roughly 85% are singletons. Sequences were obtained from peripheral blood. The receptor source for this set is a human donor in a cohort sampled during active COVID-19. The CDR3 runs from the conserved cysteine through the conserved F or W. The D gene is left open where the match is weak. Size is stated for part of the rows, as once, few or many counts, or as a class when the clone is expanded.

TRBJ2-1 . TRBD1 TRBV6-5 CASNSGTGTYNEQFF TGTGCCAGCAACTCGGGGACAGGGACCTACAATGAGCAGTTCTTC
TRBJ2-3 . . TRBV15 CATSREGHTDTQYF TGTGCCACCAGCAGAGAGGGACACACAGATACGCAGTATTTT
TRBJ1-1 . TRBD1 TRBV10-3 CAISRLQGAQMNTEAFF TGTGCCATCAGTCGTCTACAGGGGGCTCAGATGAACACTGAAGCTTTCTTT
TRBJ1-1 . . TRBV6-5 CASSYSRGGTEAFF TGTGCCAGCAGTTACTCGAGGGGGGGCACTGAAGCTTTCTTT
TRBJ2-3 . TRBD2 TRBV20-1 CSASTGGQRDTQYF TGCAGTGCTAGTACGGGGGGGCAGAGAGATACGCAGTATTTT
TRBJ1-1 . TRBD1 TRBV14 CARGNTLGQGLTYRGDTEAFF TGTGCCAGGGGGAATACTTTGGGACAGGGATTAACGTATCGAGGGGACACTGAAGCTTTCTTT
TRBJ1-1 . . TRBV25-1 CASRDRKAFF TGTGCCAGCAGGGACAGAAAAGCTTTCTTT
TRBJ2-7 . TRBD1 TRBV6-1 CASSEALTPGQLYEQYF TGTGCCAGCAGTGAAGCGTTGACGCCGGGACAGCTCTACGAGCAGTACTTC
TRBJ2-1 . . TRBV7-2 CASSLAYSSYNEQFF TGTGCCAGCAGCTTAGCCTACAGCTCCTACAATGAGCAGTTCTTC
TRBJ1-2 . . TRBV4-3 CASSQDLKEGSLGYTF TGCGCCAGCAGCCAAGATCTGAAGGAGGGATCGTTGGGCTACACCTTC
TRBJ1-5 . . TRBV28 CASSGGGGYSNQPQHF TGTGCCAGCAGTGGGGGCGGGGGGTATAGCAATCAGCCCCAGCATTTT
TRBJ1-2 . TRBD1 TRBV19 CATDGQGAWGYTF TGTGCCACTGACGGACAGGGGGCTTGGGGCTACACCTTC
TRBJ2-6 once . TRBV21-1 CASSKVIVGAPSGANVLTF TGTGCCAGCAGCAAAGTGATAGTAGGGGCCCCCTCTGGGGCCAACGTCCTGACTTTC
TRBJ1-5 . . TRBV10-1 CASSESTDSGNQPQHF TGCGCCAGCAGTGAGTCGACAGATTCGGGCAATCAGCCCCAGCATTTT
TRBJ2-7 once TRBD1 TRBV6-5 CASSYSGTGGLYEQYF TGTGCCAGCAGTTACTCAGGGACAGGGGGTTTATACGAGCAGTACTTC